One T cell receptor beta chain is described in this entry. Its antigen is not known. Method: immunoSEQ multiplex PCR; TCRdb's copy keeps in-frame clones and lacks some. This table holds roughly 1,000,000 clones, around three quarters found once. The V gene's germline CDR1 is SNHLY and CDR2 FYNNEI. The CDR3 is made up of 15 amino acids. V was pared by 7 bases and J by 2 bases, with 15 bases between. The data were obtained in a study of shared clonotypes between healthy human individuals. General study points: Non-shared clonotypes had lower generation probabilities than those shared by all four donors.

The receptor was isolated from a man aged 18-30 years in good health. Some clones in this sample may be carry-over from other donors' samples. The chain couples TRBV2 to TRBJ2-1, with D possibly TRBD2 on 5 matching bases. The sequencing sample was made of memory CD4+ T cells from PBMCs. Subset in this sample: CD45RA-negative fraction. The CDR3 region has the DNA TGTGCCAGCACCTTGCTAGCTCAGACCTACAATGAGCAGTTCTTC. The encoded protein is CASTLLAQTYNEQFF.